The source of this TCR beta chain is a study of CD8+ T cells in alopecia areata. Looking at the study overall: Patients received oral tofacitinib, 5 to 10 mg twice daily, for moderate-to-severe alopecia areata.

The CDR3 consists of 12 residues. Trimming removed 4 bases from V and 9 bases from J, with 15 bases in between. Per the germline V gene, CDR1 is SQVTM and CDR2 is ANQGSEA. RNA extraction and reverse transcription yielded cDNA as sequencing template. Method: immunoSEQ multiplex PCR; TCRdb's copy keeps in-frame clones and lacks some. Counted here are about 220,000 clones, under 60% occurring once; the ten biggest clones make up more than 1.5%. A remark on this clone: Its cognate antigen is unknown.

Treatment noted: oral pan-JAK inhibitor, 5-10 mg twice daily. Sorted populations comprised CD4+ and CD8+ T cells obtained from PBMCs. Study-wide results and limits: Among the 100 top clones, expanded CD8+ clones, like scalp clonality, were significantly decreased by tofacitinib. Compared with normal scalp, lesional scalp had higher clonality and more expanded CD8+ clones.

The sample consisted of CD4+ T cells sorted from blood, taken at week 4, from a patient treated with tofacitinib. The TCR was taken from a human donor with alopecia areata. V usage is TRBV29-1 and J usage is TRBJ1-2, with D uncertain. The CDR3 coding sequence is TGCAGCGTTGTCACGGGAAGCGAACGCTACACCTTC. Translating gives CSVVTGSERYTF.